The clone carrying this TCR beta chain was observed a single time. Trimming took 0 bases from V and 4 from J; bases not matched to a gene: 6. Germline V lookup: CDR1 SGHVS, CDR2 FNYEAQ. CDR3 length: 15 amino acids. Using immunoSEQ multiplex PCR, the repertoire was profiled, and TCRdb retains in-frame clones only, with some absent. The sample has more than 350,000 clones; more than 80% are singletons. This entry belongs to a study of blood T cell repertoires in COVID-19. The source is a young man who had recovered from COVID-19. The rearrangement joins TRBV7-6 to TRBJ2-7, with 7 positions matching TRBD1. The sample comprised PBMCs or T cells enriched from blood (not recorded which). CDR3 residues: CASSLAQGLTYEQYF. CDR3 sequence (DNA): TGTGCCAGCAGCTTAGCACAGGGGCTCACTTACGAGCAGTACTTC.